Sequencing of this TCR beta chain was carried out in a study of blood T cell repertoires in COVID-19. Study overall: Sample material is recorded as cDNA or gDNA derived from T cells, B-cell-depleted T cells, or PBMCs.

In the original analysis: Using reference gene primer amplification, nucleated cell counts were estimated. Clones were read by immunoSEQ multiplex PCR, and TCRdb kept only the in-frame ones, dropping some. D and trimming were read from the DNA, whereas the V and J calls and clone size are those reported in that table. The sample lists 70,000 to 90,000 clones, 79% occurring once. The CDR3 has 15 residues. The germline V gene has CDR1 SGHVS and CDR2 FQNEAQ. Trimming took off 3 bases at V and 0 bases at J, with 9 bases between the two ends. Material: peripheral blood. This chain connects TRBV7-8 to TRBJ2-1, with D unresolved. This receptor was taken from a human donor in a cohort sampled during active COVID-19. The chain's CDR3 is CASSFSSSSYNEQFF. CDR3 bases: TGTGCCAGCAGCTTTTCCTCCAGCTCCTACAATGAGCAGTTCTTC.